This T cell receptor beta chain was sequenced during a study of blood T cell repertoires in COVID-19. Study summary: Material from acute and convalescent COVID-19 was sourced from the United States, Italy and Spain.

Generated by immunoSEQ multiplex PCR, the TCRdb table keeps only in-frame clones and is missing some. The sample has 100,000 to 150,000 clones, 85% seen once; the top ten hold under 8%. The receptor comes from an elderly man with active or convalescent COVID-19. The sample taken for sequencing was peripheral blood.

CDR3 sequence reads: CSVARSSGNTIYF. The CDR3 nucleotides read TGCAGCGTTGCCCGGTCCTCTGGAAACACCATATATTTT. The V gene is TRBV29-1, the J gene TRBJ1-3; D unresolved. V dropped 4 bases and J dropped 0 bases, with 7 bases sitting between them. This CDR3 has 13 residues. Germline V gives CDR1 SQVTM, CDR2 ANQGSEA.